This TCR beta chain was sequenced during a study of early T cells in non-severe SARS-CoV-2 infection. This clonotype was seen only a few times. TCRdb recomputed calls from the 5' RACE reads with MiXCR, one row per CDR3 protein. The repertoire includes some 33,000 distinct CDR3 sequences, under 6% of them detected once, and approximately 13% sits in the top ten. Trimming removed 4 bases from V and 4 bases from J, with 8 bases in between. The CDR3 is 14 residues long. Germline V gene data show CDR1 as PRHDT and CDR2 as FYEKMQ (reference sequence). This TCR came from an adult who was a healthcare worker with PCR-confirmed SARS-CoV-2 infection or an uninfected control (not recorded which). The sample was whole blood. The V call is TRBV13, the J call TRBJ1-6; D remains ambiguous. The CDR3 sequence: CASSSGSYNSPLHF. The CDR3, as DNA: TGTGCCAGCAGCTCGGGGTCGTATAATTCACCCCTCCACTTT.